Below, 30 T cell receptor beta chains from the same sample are listed, as sequenced in a study of T cell repertoires in cytomegalovirus infection. From the reads, TCRdb called clonotypes with MiXCR, one entry per CDR3 protein. Among a few hundred thousand distinct CDR3 sequences listed, 29% were seen once. Their specific antigens are unknown. Material: cultured PBMCs, obtained from culture after CMV antigen stimulation. All receptors come from a human donor in good health (CMV status not recorded). Some clones in this sample may be carry-over from other donors' samples.

The chain carries TRBV28 and TRBJ2-5, with D perhaps matching TRBD2 (6 bases). Trimming took off 6 bases at V and 5 bases at J, with 19 bases between the two ends. CDR1 is MDHEN, CDR2 SYDVKM, per germline. The CDR3 is 15 residues long. The chain's CDR3 is CASSLRRDGRETQYF. The CDR3 bases are TGTGCCAGCAGCCTGCGGCGGGATGGGCGGGAGACCCAGTACTTC.

This clonotype was counted many times. The chain couples TRBV7-8 to TRBJ1-1; unclear D gene. Looked up from germline, CDR1 is SGHVS and CDR2 is FQNEAQ. The CDR3 is 12 amino acids. V lost 4 bases and J lost 7, with 10 bases in between. The DNA of the CDR3 is TGTGCCAGCAGCTCAAGACACTTTGAAGCTTTCTTT. This encodes CASSSRHFEAFF.

This clonotype came up a few times. This chain links TRBV7-2 with TRBJ1-5, with 10 bases aligning to TRBD1. Germline lookup yields CDR1 SGHTA and CDR2 FQGNSA. This CDR3 has 15 residues. The J segment lost 9 bases and the V segment lost 5 bases, leaving 10 bases of the junction unmatched. The CDR3 region is CASSHSRDRGRPQHF. Here the CDR3 DNA reads TGTGCCAGCAGCCACTCGAGGGACAGGGGACGGCCCCAGCATTTT.

This clonotype was counted many times. The V call is TRBV12-3 or TRBV12-4, the J call TRBJ1-1; 7 nucleotides match TRBD1. This CDR3 has 15 amino acids. The ends lost 3 bases at V and 0 bases at J; junction bases unmatched: 4. The CDR3 is CASSLGQRLNTEAFF. In DNA, the CDR3 is TGTGCCAGCAGTTTGGGACAGCGTTTGAACACTGAAGCTTTCTTT.

At least ten counts were recorded for this clonotype. The chain links TRBV18 to TRBJ1-3; the D gene is possibly TRBD1 (5 bases). Germline lookup yields CDR1 KGHSH and CDR2 LQKENI. With 5 bases removed from V and 0 bases from J, the gap between germline ends came to 11 bases. The CDR3 extends over 15 amino acids. CDR3 DNA sequence: TGTGCCAGCTCAACCAGCGACAGCTCTGGAAACACCATATATTTT. Protein product: CASSTSDSSGNTIYF.

This clonotype has just a few counts. The chain uses TRBV6-1 and TRBJ1-2; D is unresolved. Trimming pared 6 bases from V and 5 bases from J, leaving 10 bases between. Germline V lookup: CDR1 MNHNS, CDR2 SASEGT. CDR3 length equals 12 residues. The CDR3 region is CASRIPEYGYTF. The DNA of the CDR3 is TGTGCCAGCAGGATCCCTGAATATGGCTACACCTTC.

This sequence joins TRBV19 and TRBJ2-3; perhaps D is TRBD1 or TRBD2 (5 bases each). The V and J ends lost 8 bases and 2 bases respectively, with 14 bases between them. This CDR3 region has 14 residues. Germline CDR1 and CDR2: LNHDA and SQIVND (reference sequence). The CDR3 DNA is TGTGCCAGTCTCGGGAAACAGGTCACAGATACGCAGTATTTT. This codes for CASLGKQVTDTQYF.

Only a few counts were recorded for this clonotype. V is TRBV20-1 and J is TRBJ1-5; 9 positions agree with TRBD1. The CDR3 totals 15 residues. CDR1 DFQATT and CDR2 SNEGSKA come from the germline V gene (reference sequence). J was trimmed by 6 bases and V by 0 bases; bases with no gene match: 6. For the CDR3, the DNA is TGCAGTGCTAGAGAAACAGGGGGCGCGGGTCAGCCCCAGCATTTT. The encoded protein is CSARETGGAGQPQHF.

There are a few counts of this clonotype. CDR3 protein: CAWQGTATNEKLFF. CDR3 sequence (DNA): TGTGCCTGGCAGGGGACAGCAACTAATGAAAAACTGTTTTTT. The rearrangement links TRBV30 to TRBJ1-4, with 7 nucleotides matching TRBD1. The CDR3 covers 14 residues. The V segment lost 5 bases and the J segment 0 bases; nucleotides outside the gene matches: 3. Germline values: CDR1 GTSNPN, CDR2 SVGIG (reference sequence).

As to this clonotype: This could be a read error, since a much larger clone is one nucleotide away. The DNA of the CDR3 is TGTGCCAGCAGTGGGACAGGGAACTCTGGGGCCAACGTCCTGACTTTC. Its protein is CASSGTGNSGANVLTF. The V and J genes are TRBV6-1 and TRBJ2-6; 8 bases agree with TRBD1. The trim removed 4 bases at V and 0 bases at J, leaving 2 bases unmatched. CDR1 and CDR2 (germline): MNHNS, SASEGT. The CDR3 has 16 residues.

The chain uses TRBV7-2 and TRBJ1-1, with 10 bases fitting TRBD1. CDR3 length: 15 residues. Germline V CDR1 and CDR2: SGHTA, FQGNSA. V shed 2 bases and J 7 bases; nucleotides not matched to a gene: 7. The CDR3 DNA reads as TGTGCCAGCAGCTTATCATCCGGGACAGGGGTTGAAGCTTTCTTT. Translated: CASSLSSGTGVEAFF. Based on the CDR3 plus reference TRBV7-2 and TRBJ1-1, the full variable domain is GAGVSQSPSNKVTEKGKDVELRCDPISGHTALYWYRQSLGQGLEFLIYFQGNSAPDKSGLPSDRFSAERTGGSVSTLTIQRTQQEDSAVYLCASSLSSGTGVEAFFGQGTRLTVV.

V and J are TRBV12-3 or TRBV12-4 and TRBJ2-3; the D is unclear. The V gene lost 2 bases and the J gene lost 4 bases, with 10 bases spanning the gap. The CDR3 is 14 residues long. The CDR3 loop is CASSLKGRADTQYF. CDR3 nucleotide sequence: TGTGCCAGCAGTTTAAAGGGAAGGGCAGATACGCAGTATTTT.

The chain recombines TRBV7-2 with TRBJ1-2; D possibly corresponds to TRBD1 (6 bases). Germline lookup yields CDR1 SGHTA and CDR2 FQGNSA. Trimming took 5 bases from V and 2 from J, leaving 18 bases between them. The CDR3 extends over 16 amino acids. CDR3 sequence reads: CASSEGGTSSNYGYTF. The CDR3 DNA sequence: TGTGCCAGCAGCGAGGGAGGGACATCCAGCAACTATGGCTACACCTTC.

The chain has TRBV29-1 and TRBJ1-2; 9 nucleotides match TRBD1. CDR1 is SQVTM and CDR2 is ANQGSEA in the germline V gene. J gave up 8 bases and V 4 bases, and 14 bases lay outside the gene matches. This CDR3 is built from 15 residues. Here the CDR3 DNA reads TGCAGCGTTGGGGACAGGGCGGCCTCGGTTTCGGGCTACACCTTC. It encodes CSVGDRAASVSGYTF.

There are a few counts of this clonotype. V is TRBV4-1 and J is TRBJ2-1, with TRBD1 identical over 9 bases. Germline loops: CDR1 MGHRA, CDR2 YSYEKL. The CDR3 sequence is 17 residues long. Trimming cost V 3 bases and J 4 bases; bases outside gene matches: 10. The CDR3 is CASSQPRQGVGYNEQFF. Written as DNA, the CDR3 is TGCGCCAGCAGCCAGCCTCGACAGGGGGTGGGATACAATGAGCAGTTCTTC.

This clonotype turned up a few times. This chain connects TRBV5-1 to TRBJ2-7, with TRBD1 matching over 7 bases. The CDR3 length is 15 residues. V lost 0 bases, J lost 3 bases, and 6 bases stayed unmatched. Germline V gene data show CDR1 as SGHRS and CDR2 as YFSETQ. CDR3: CASSLAGTELYEQYF. The CDR3, as DNA: TGCGCCAGCAGCTTGGCCGGGACAGAGCTCTACGAGCAGTACTTC.

This chain joins TRBV27 and TRBJ1-1, with D perhaps matching TRBD1 (6 bases). The CDR3 has 13 residues. CDR1 is MNHEY and CDR2 is SMNVEV in the germline V gene (reference sequence). Trimming removed 4 bases from V and 10 bases from J, with 16 bases in between. As DNA, the CDR3 is TGTGCCAGCAGTTCCCTTCGACAGGTCGGAGCTTTCTTT. Its protein is CASSSLRQVGAFF.

There are many counts of this clonotype. The chain is built from TRBV7-2 and TRBJ1-4; D gene ambiguous. Trimming removed 1 base from V and 1 base from J, with 10 bases in between. CDR1 is SGHTA and CDR2 is FQGNSA in the germline V gene. The CDR3 is made up of 16 amino acids. The CDR3 DNA is TGTGCCAGCAGCTTAGTGGGGAGGAGAACTAATGAAAAACTGTTTTTT. Translated: CASSLVGRRTNEKLFF.

This clonotype came up a few times. J is TRBJ1-1 and V is TRBV10-3; weak D call: TRBD1 (5 bases). Trimming took 11 bases from V and 1 from J, leaving 17 bases between them. Germline assignment: CDR1 ENHRY and CDR2 SYGVKD. The CDR3 has 14 amino acids. The CDR3 region has the DNA TGTGCCGCCAAGTCCGGGGGGGGGAACACTGAAGCTTTCTTT. It encodes CAAKSGGGNTEAFF.

This clonotype occurred many times. The chain is built from TRBV7-2 and TRBJ2-1; TRBD2 matches 10 bases. V trimming: 5 bases; J trimming: 7 bases; junction bases outside the gene matches: 8. Germline V gene lookup returns CDR1 SGHTA and CDR2 FQGNSA. There are 15 residues in the CDR3. Here the CDR3 DNA reads TGTGCCAGCAGCCGCCAGCGGGAGGGGCGGAATGAGCAGTTCTTC. It yields the protein CASSRQREGRNEQFF.

This clonotype was seen only a few times. The chain has TRBV7-9 and TRBJ1-2, with unresolved D. CDR1 is SEHNR, CDR2 FQNEAQ, per germline (reference sequence). This CDR3 is built from 12 residues. With 3 bases removed from V and 8 bases from J, the gap between germline ends came to 10 bases. CDR3 DNA: TGTGCCAGCAGCTTTCTTTCTGGGGGCTACACCTTC. Encoded protein: CASSFLSGGYTF.

CDR3 loop: CASSPTTGEYGYTF. CDR3 coding DNA: TGTGCCAGCAGCCCTACGACAGGGGAATATGGCTACACCTTC. The V call is TRBV7-2, the J call TRBJ1-2, with 8 bases fitting TRBD1. Germline loops: CDR1 SGHTA, CDR2 FQGNSA. The CDR3 contains 14 residues. V was pared by 5 bases and J by 5 bases, with 7 bases of the junction left unmatched.

The sample holds a few counts of this clonotype. This rearrangement joins TRBV28 to TRBJ1-1; no reliable D call. Trimming shortened V by 5 bases and J by 9 bases, and 16 bases separated the two germline ends. The germline V gene has CDR1 MDHEN and CDR2 SYDVKM. The CDR3 loop spans 13 amino acids. The chain's CDR3 is CASSTRLHSKAFF. CDR3 bases: TGTGCCAGCAGTACGAGGCTCCATTCAAAAGCTTTCTTT.

The chain has TRBV28 and TRBJ2-7, with D hard to call. The CDR3 totals 14 residues. CDR1 and CDR2 (germline): MDHEN, SYDVKM. V was shortened by 1 base and J by 5 bases, with 12 bases between the two germline ends. The CDR3 coding sequence is TGTGCCAGCAGTTTATCCTCGAAGTTTGACGAGCAGTACTTC. Its translation is CASSLSSKFDEQYF.

This clonotype was counted a single time. The gene calls are TRBV19 and TRBJ1-5; D unclear. The V end lost 7 bases, the J end lost 1 base, and 14 bases lay between the germline ends. This CDR3 has 15 residues. Germline V gene sequence: CDR1 LNHDA, CDR2 SQIVND (reference sequence). The CDR3 protein is CASKDQFQSNQPQHF. The CDR3 DNA reads as TGTGCCAGTAAGGACCAATTTCAGAGCAATCAGCCCCAGCATTTT.

The chain has TRBV20-1 and TRBJ2-7; unclear D gene. V dropped 6 bases and J dropped 6 bases, with 21 bases sitting between them. The CDR3 runs 14 residues. In germline, CDR1 is DFQATT, CDR2 SNEGSKA (reference sequence). The CDR3 loop reads CSAIVASDRSEQYF. CDR3 bases: TGCAGTGCAATTGTGGCCTCCGATCGGAGCGAGCAGTACTTC.

This clonotype was seen more than once but under ten times. The rearrangement uses TRBV10-3 and TRBJ2-7; 10 nucleotides match TRBD2. V trimming: 7 bases; J trimming: 5 bases; junction bases outside the gene matches: 8. Germline lookup yields CDR1 ENHRY and CDR2 SYGVKD. The CDR3 is 14 amino acids. CDR3 bases: TGTGCCATCAAACGAGCGGGAGGGCACCACGAGCAGTACTTC. This codes for CAIKRAGGHHEQYF.

This clonotype has only a few counts. The rearrangement uses TRBV12-3 or TRBV12-4 and TRBJ1-1; D not certain. The V gene lost 6 bases and the J gene lost 11 bases, with 19 bases spanning the gap. CDR3 length: 13 amino acids. Here the CDR3 DNA reads TGTGCCAGCAGCTCGGGCCCAGCACCGAGCGCTTTCTTT. Amino acids: CASSSGPAPSAFF.

The chain combines TRBV19 with TRBJ1-5; 7 positions agree with TRBD1. V gave up 8 bases and J gave up 1 base; unmatched junction bases: 5. Per the germline V gene, CDR1 is LNHDA and CDR2 is SQIVND (reference sequence). This CDR3 comprises 14 residues. DNA of the CDR3: TGTGCCAGTGACGGACAGGTCAGCAATCAGCCCCAGCATTTT. Amino acid sequence: CASDGQVSNQPQHF.

This clonotype came up a few times. This chain uses TRBV10-3 with TRBJ2-1; D not resolved. CDR3 length: 13 residues. The V end lost 4 bases, the J end lost 7 bases, and 11 bases lay between the germline ends. The germline V gene encodes CDR1 ENHRY and CDR2 SYGVKD. Here the CDR3 DNA reads TGTGCCATCAGTGTCAACCCACGGAATGAGCAGTTCTTC. Translating gives CAISVNPRNEQFF.